These 11 T cell receptor beta chains originate from one sample sequenced in a study of blood T cell repertoires in COVID-19 (dated by TCRdb to 2018 to 2020). Receptors were amplified or captured by the immunoSEQ multiplex PCR assay. This immuneACCESS table, as held by TCRdb, lists in-frame sequences with V and J called but not all clones. Of the missing ones, under half trace to an unresolved V gene in checked studies; the others have no known cause. Present in this sample are roughly 250,000 clones, approximately 90% of which were seen just once. About 2.2% of the sample lies in the top ten. The specimen was PBMCs or T cells enriched from blood (not recorded which). These TCRs come from a woman aged 18-29 years who had recovered from COVID-19.

The J gene is TRBJ2-1, the V gene TRBV6-4; D is undetermined. V dropped 4 bases and J dropped 0 bases, with 13 bases sitting between them. Germline values: CDR1 MRHNA, CDR2 SNTAGT. The CDR3 runs to 16 residues. This chain's CDR3 is CASSVYSSSSYNEQFF. The CDR3 DNA sequence: TGTGCCAGCAGTGTCTATTCCTCTAGCTCCTACAATGAGCAGTTCTTC.

V gene TRBV28 combines with J gene TRBJ1-2, with D perhaps TRBD1 (5 bases). The CDR3 spans 11 residues. Trimming pared 7 bases from V and 7 bases from J, leaving 10 bases between. Germline V gives CDR1 MDHEN, CDR2 SYDVKM. This CDR3 is CASNDRFGYTF. DNA of the CDR3: TGTGCCAGCAATGACAGATTTGGCTACACCTTC.

The rearrangement joins TRBV5-1 to TRBJ1-2; D is uncertain. V dropped 0 bases and J dropped 8 bases, with 17 bases sitting between them. The germline gives CDR1 SGHRS, CDR2 YFSETQ. The CDR3 length is 15 residues. CDR3 in DNA: TGCGCCAGCAGCTTGGCCCCGGACGGGGTAGAGGGCTACACCTTC. Residues: CASSLAPDGVEGYTF.

The V and J genes are TRBV5-1 and TRBJ2-1; possibly TRBD2 for D (5 bases). This CDR3 is built from 17 residues. The ends were cut back, 4 bases at V and 9 bases at J, with 26 bases in the middle. Germline CDR1 and CDR2: SGHRS and YFSETQ. This CDR3 is CASSPEGIRADLGEQFF. The CDR3 bases are TGCGCCAGCAGCCCCGAGGGAATTAGGGCAGACCTCGGTGAGCAGTTCTTC. Based on the CDR3 plus reference TRBV5-1 and TRBJ2-1, the full variable domain is KAGVTQTPRYLIKTRGQQVTLSCSPISGHRSVSWYQQTPGQGLQFLFEYFSETQRNKGNFPGRFSGRQFSNSRSEMNVSTLELGDSALYLCASSPEGIRADLGEQFFGPGTRLTVL.

This clone was counted once. This rearrangement joins TRBV12-5 to TRBJ2-3, with 12 bases lining up with TRBD2. The V segment lost 1 base and the J segment 2 bases; nucleotides outside the gene matches: 4. From germline, CDR1 is LGHNT and CDR2 FRNRAP. This CDR3 region has 17 residues. The CDR3 region is CASGLGLAGEITDTQYF. The CDR3 coding sequence is TGTGCTAGTGGTTTGGGACTAGCGGGGGAGATCACAGATACGCAGTATTTT.

Remarks on this clone: Within the sample, other DNA sequences also encode this same CDR3. This CDR3 reads CASSQAGGGYEQYF. The CDR3 nucleotides read TGCGCCAGCAGCCAAGCGGGGGGCGGGTACGAGCAGTACTTC. The chain is built from TRBV4-1 and TRBJ2-7; TRBD2 might be the D (7 bases). Germline V CDR1 and CDR2: MGHRA, YSYEKL. The CDR3 is 14 amino acids. With 1 base removed from V and 4 bases from J, the gap between germline ends came to 11 bases.

The chain recombines TRBV4-1 with TRBJ1-2, with TRBD1 as a possible D gene (5 bases). Germline CDR1 and CDR2: MGHRA and YSYEKL. V lost 8 bases and J 6 bases, leaving 19 bases between the germline ends. CDR3 length: 14 amino acids. The CDR3 reads CASRMAIKGDGYTF. CDR3 nucleotides: TGCGCCAGCCGAATGGCAATAAAAGGGGATGGCTACACCTTC.

The rearrangement links TRBV6-5 to TRBJ2-7, with 9 positions matching TRBD2. Germline-derived CDR1 and CDR2 are MNHEY and SVGAGI. The CDR3 loop spans 14 amino acids. V lost 0 bases and J lost 5; bases outside the gene matches: 2. For the CDR3, the DNA is TGTGCCAGCAGTTACTCGGGACTAGCAAACGAGCAGTACTTC. Its protein product is CASSYSGLANEQYF.

The gene calls are TRBV3-1 (or the pseudogene TRBV3-2) and TRBJ1-2; D uncertain. Trimming pared 1 base from V and 6 bases from J, leaving 3 bases between. Per germline, CDR1 LGHDT and CDR2 YNNKEL (reference sequence). The CDR3 totals 11 residues. As DNA, the CDR3 is TGTGCCAGCAGCCAAGGTAATGGCTACACCTTC. Protein: CASSQGNGYTF.

V and J are TRBV6-5 and TRBJ1-2; D might be TRBD1 (6 bases). Germline CDR1 is MNHEY and CDR2 is SVGAGI. V lost 6 bases, J lost 3 bases, and 14 bases lay in between. The CDR3 has 14 residues. The DNA for the CDR3 is TGTGCCAGCAGAGGGACGGGACAAGACTATGGCTACACCTTC. It yields the protein CASRGTGQDYGYTF.

The CDR3 DNA is TGTGCCAGCAGCCACGGGGGTTCGGATGAGCAGTTCTTC. Translated: CASSHGGSDEQFF. The V and J genes are TRBV13 and TRBJ2-1, with D perhaps TRBD2 (6 bases). This CDR3 has 13 residues. The V end was cut by 5 bases, the J end by 8 bases, with 13 bases between. Germline CDR1 and CDR2: PRHDT and FYEKMQ (reference sequence).